These T cell receptor beta chains were read from a single sample in a study of T cell responses to AZD1222 COVID-19 vaccine. The protocol was immunoSEQ multiplex PCR, while the TCRdb copy is restricted to in-frame clones and leaves out a portion. The table lists more than 100,000 clones, more than 85% of them singletons. This sample comprised peripheral blood, obtained on day 0 of AZD1222 vaccination. These receptors were taken from an adult in good health. Both conserved end residues are part of each CDR3. The order of the fields is V gene, D gene, J gene, CDR3 protein. A D gene is named only where the DNA matches it firmly.

TRBV5-1	NA	TRBJ1-1	CASSPAGAGVPFF
TRBV7-2	NA	TRBJ2-7	CASSYREREQYF
TRBV19	NA	TRBJ1-2	CAGRGPYGYTF
TRBV4-1	NA	TRBJ2-7	CASSQGAGTYEQYF
TRBV7-2	NA	TRBJ1-2	CASSLALGSRAHYGYTF
TRBV4-1	NA	TRBJ2-3	CASSQGPAGRTDTQYF
TRBV6-1	NA	TRBJ1-1	CASSPVLGTEAFF
TRBV4-1	TRBD2	TRBJ2-1	CASSAPGTKKGDEQFF
TRBV11-3	TRBD1	TRBJ1-2	CASSSGTGNYGYTF
TRBV6-4	NA	TRBJ1-6	CASSPRVGNSPLHF
TRBV2	TRBD1	TRBJ2-3	CASSEQGQGADTQYF
TRBV24-1	TRBD2	TRBJ2-1	CATSDLSVAGGPNEQFF
TRBV7-8	TRBD2	TRBJ2-1	CASSLAPESGRGNEQFF
TRBV6-6	TRBD2	TRBJ2-5	CASRGSGRGQETQYF
TRBV29-1	TRBD1	TRBJ1-2	CSVEQGVGYGYTF
TRBV6-2/TRBV6-3	NA	TRBJ2-5	CASSRLRQETQYF
TRBV4-1	NA	TRBJ1-5	CASSPREGNQPQHF
TRBV5-1	TRBD2	TRBJ2-7	CASSLKGLASGRAIYEQYF
TRBV28	NA	TRBJ2-3	CATGRELSTDTQYF
TRBV6-1	TRBD2	TRBJ2-5	CASSEYGAGGVQETQYF
TRBV5-4	NA	TRBJ1-3	CASSLQGVDNTIYF
TRBV28	NA	TRBJ1-2	CASSLSGTNYGYTF
TRBV9	TRBD1	TRBJ2-3	CASSVGTGGYTDTQYF
TRBV7-9	TRBD1	TRBJ1-5	CASSLGSGTGYDQPQHF
TRBV19	NA	TRBJ2-7	CASSRFGRGLGNEQYF
TRBV5-1	NA	TRBJ2-7	CASSLTGNEQYF
TRBV3-1/TRBV3-2	NA	TRBJ1-2	CASSQDGGFHYGYTF
TRBV11-3	TRBD2	TRBJ2-3	CASSPGLGGGTDTQYF
TRBV20-1	NA	TRBJ1-1	CSASDQIYMNTEAFF
TRBV19	TRBD1	TRBJ1-1	CASSIDQDRGPNTEAFF
TRBV13	TRBD2	TRBJ2-1	CASSTLMRGLAGSYNEQFF
TRBV14	NA	TRBJ1-2	CASSRTLAGDGYTF
TRBV11-1	NA	TRBJ2-2	CATRRPVGNTGELFF
TRBV28	TRBD2	TRBJ2-1	CASSLGGTNYNEQFF
TRBV9	TRBD1	TRBJ2-2	CASSVDSGTVNTGELFF
TRBV7-2	NA	TRBJ1-5	CASSGVRGQPQHF
TRBV11-2	TRBD2	TRBJ2-1	CASSPRAGGGEQFF
TRBV6-1	TRBD1	TRBJ2-2	CASSETGGDTGELFF
TRBV2	NA	TRBJ2-3	CASSFRDSFTDTQYF
TRBV28	NA	TRBJ1-5	CASMGGDYQPQHF